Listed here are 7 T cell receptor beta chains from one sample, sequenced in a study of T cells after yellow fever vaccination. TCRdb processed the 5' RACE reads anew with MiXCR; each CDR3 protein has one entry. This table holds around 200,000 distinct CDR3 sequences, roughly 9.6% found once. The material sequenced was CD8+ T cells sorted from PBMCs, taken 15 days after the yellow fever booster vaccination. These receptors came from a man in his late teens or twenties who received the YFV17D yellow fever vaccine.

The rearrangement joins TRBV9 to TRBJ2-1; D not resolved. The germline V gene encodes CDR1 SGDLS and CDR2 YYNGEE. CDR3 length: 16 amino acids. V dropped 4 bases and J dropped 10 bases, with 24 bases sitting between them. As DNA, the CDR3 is TGTGCCAGCAGCCCCCGGTGGACGAACGCCCCGGAGGAGCAGTTCTTC. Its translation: CASSPRWTNAPEEQFF.

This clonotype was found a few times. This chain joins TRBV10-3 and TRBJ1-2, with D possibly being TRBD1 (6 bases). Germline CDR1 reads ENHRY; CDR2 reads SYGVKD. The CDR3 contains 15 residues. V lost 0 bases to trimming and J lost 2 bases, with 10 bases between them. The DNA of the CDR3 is TGTGCCATCAGTGAGTCGCGGGACATAAACTATGGCTACACCTTC. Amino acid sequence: CAISESRDINYGYTF.

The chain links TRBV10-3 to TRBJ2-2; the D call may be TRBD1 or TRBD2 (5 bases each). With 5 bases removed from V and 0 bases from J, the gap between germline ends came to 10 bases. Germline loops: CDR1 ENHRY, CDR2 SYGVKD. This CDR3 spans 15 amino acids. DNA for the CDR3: TGTGCCATCAGTCTGGGACCTACGAACACCGGGGAGCTGTTTTTT. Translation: CAISLGPTNTGELFF.

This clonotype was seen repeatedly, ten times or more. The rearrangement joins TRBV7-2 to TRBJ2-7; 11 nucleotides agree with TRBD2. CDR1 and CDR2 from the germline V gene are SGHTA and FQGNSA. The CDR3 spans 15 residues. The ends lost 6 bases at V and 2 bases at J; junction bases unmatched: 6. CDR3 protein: CASSILAGGTYEQYV. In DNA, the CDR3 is TGTGCCAGCAGTATTCTAGCGGGGGGAACCTACGAGCAGTACGTC.

CDR3 amino acids: CATSRDLGTATNEKLFF. CDR3 DNA: TGTGCCACCAGCAGAGATCTTGGGACCGCAACTAATGAAAAACTGTTTTTT. The rearrangement links TRBV15 to TRBJ1-4; D possibly corresponds to TRBD1 (5 bases). CDR1 LNHNV and CDR2 YYDKDF come from the germline V gene (reference sequence). With 0 bases removed from V and 0 bases from J, the gap between germline ends came to 11 bases. The CDR3 totals 17 residues.

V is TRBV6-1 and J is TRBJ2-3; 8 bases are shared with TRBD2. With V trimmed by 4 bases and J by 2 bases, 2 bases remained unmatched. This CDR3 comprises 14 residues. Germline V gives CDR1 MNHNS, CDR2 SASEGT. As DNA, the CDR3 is TGTGCCAGCAGTGGTAGCGGGGACACAGATACGCAGTATTTT. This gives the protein CASSGSGDTDTQYF.

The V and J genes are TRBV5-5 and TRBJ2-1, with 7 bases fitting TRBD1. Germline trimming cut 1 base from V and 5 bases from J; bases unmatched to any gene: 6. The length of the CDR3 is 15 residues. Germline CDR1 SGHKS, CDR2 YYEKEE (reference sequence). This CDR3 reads CASSLTGQPNNEQFF. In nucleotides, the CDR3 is TGTGCCAGCAGCTTGACGGGACAGCCCAACAATGAGCAGTTCTTC.